Listed below are T cell receptor beta chains from one sample, sequenced in a study of regulatory T cells in long-lasting Graves disease. TCRdb analysed the multiplex PCR reads with MiXCR anew, one entry per CDR3 protein. The repertoire holds some 560,000 distinct CDR3 sequences, with roughly a sixth as singletons. The data also belong to a second study, concerning T cells in Graves' hyperthyroidism and ophthalmopathy.

The source material was peripheral blood mononuclear cells (PBMCs), sampled at new diagnosis, from a patient treated with antithyroid drugs. These receptors originate from a middle-aged woman with Graves disease. Both conserved end residues are part of each CDR3.

v_call: TRBV12-3/TRBV12-4
cdr3_aa: CTSSRYPIYGYTF

v_call: TRBV4-1
cdr3_aa: CASSQDRVNSEIPEAFF

v_call: TRBV20-1
cdr3_aa: CSARDLGRGPESSGNTIYF

v_call: TRBV9
cdr3_aa: CASSVVEGYEQFF

v_call: TRBV7-2
cdr3_aa: CASSAWTVSGNTIYF

v_call: TRBV20-1
cdr3_aa: CSAGRVETYEQYF

v_call: TRBV7-3
cdr3_aa: CASSPYSGMNEQFF

v_call: TRBV2
cdr3_aa: CASSWTHEQYF

v_call: TRBV28
cdr3_aa: CASVPGGAPYNSPLHF

v_call: TRBV28
cdr3_aa: CASSPTFQGGQFF

v_call: TRBV20-1
cdr3_aa: CSARAGTENSPLHF

v_call: TRBV20-1
cdr3_aa: CSAKDRFQETQYF

v_call: TRBV18
cdr3_aa: CASSAGTGVRETQYF

v_call: TRBV7-2
cdr3_aa: CASSFGPGTAPYGYTF

v_call: TRBV12-3/TRBV12-4
cdr3_aa: CASRPYVGGLSYNEQFF

v_call: TRBV10-3
cdr3_aa: CATAREVNQPQHF

v_call: TRBV13
cdr3_aa: CASSLGKGAGTGELFF

v_call: TRBV12-3/TRBV12-4
cdr3_aa: CASSLGTPPDTQYF

v_call: TRBV20-1
cdr3_aa: CSATVAGTLGDTQYF

v_call: TRBV2
cdr3_aa: CASSELGGDEQFF

v_call: TRBV19
cdr3_aa: CASSRGDGSNQPQHF

v_call: TRBV6-5
cdr3_aa: CASSYGQGGYEQYF

v_call: TRBV29-1
cdr3_aa: CSVERGGRNTEAFF

v_call: TRBV7-3
cdr3_aa: CASRRPAGVAGELFF

v_call: TRBV19
cdr3_aa: CASSQFGGFNF

v_call: TRBV3-1
cdr3_aa: CASSPGRGRGEAFF

v_call: TRBV27
cdr3_aa: CASSGAAGTEAFF

v_call: TRBV10-3
cdr3_aa: CAISDPPADRGGYTF

v_call: TRBV3-1
cdr3_aa: CASSQDLREFLYF

v_call: TRBV9
cdr3_aa: CASSAGTGGSYNEQFF

v_call: TRBV10-3
cdr3_aa: CAIRGLSTGELFF

v_call: TRBV12-3/TRBV12-4
cdr3_aa: CASSFGDDEKLFF

v_call: TRBV7-9
cdr3_aa: CASSAGQMRNEQFF

v_call: TRBV12-3/TRBV12-4
cdr3_aa: CASSFGWITGHGYTF

v_call: TRBV12-5
cdr3_aa: CASGLPTRTGGDEQFF

v_call: TRBV5-5
cdr3_aa: CASSLAPKGLDYNEQFF

v_call: TRBV9
cdr3_aa: CASSVSPSSTNYGYTF

v_call: TRBV19
cdr3_aa: CASNGGGGAYEQYF

v_call: TRBV19
cdr3_aa: CATRKQGAADTQYF

v_call: TRBV12-3/TRBV12-4
cdr3_aa: CASSTYGGGQQETQYF

v_call: TRBV19
cdr3_aa: CASSIISRISGANVLTF

v_call: TRBV30
cdr3_aa: CAWGVGGVTDTQYF

v_call: TRBV5-1
cdr3_aa: CASSLDNLNQPQHF

v_call: TRBV9
cdr3_aa: CASSGGLMRNTEAFF

v_call: TRBV6-1
cdr3_aa: CASRVYPSGSSYEQYF

v_call: TRBV6-1
cdr3_aa: CASSQTSTGLTF

v_call: TRBV11-2
cdr3_aa: CASSPSGERGDYYEQYF

v_call: TRBV2
cdr3_aa: CASSDDRNSPLHF

v_call: TRBV5-1
cdr3_aa: CASSLADRTSGASQETQYF

v_call: TRBV27
cdr3_aa: CASSLLGLGEQYF

v_call: TRBV7-9
cdr3_aa: CASSYRGRSYGYTF

v_call: TRBV10-3
cdr3_aa: CAAVGGLETEAFF

v_call: TRBV9
cdr3_aa: CASSVGGTDNQPQHF

v_call: TRBV27
cdr3_aa: CASSLTGGFYYGYTF

v_call: TRBV10-3
cdr3_aa: CAISLGRGSGYTF